This TCR beta chain is drawn from a study of identifying expanded T cells in peripheral blood (dated by TCRdb to about 2019). Context from the whole study: Separate aliquots of the same genomic DNA pool were sequenced to produce technical replicates, and four replicates were compared in pairs. Study-wide findings and limitations: Across all healthy-donor time intervals, the beta-binomial model significantly cut both the number of clones called differentially abundant and the false-positive rate. The authors expected biological variance in healthy repertoires might increase further over much longer intervals such as months to years. Across all healthy donors, variance in clone template counts between roughly two-week samples was found to increase significantly with total template count. The binomial model flagged 0.9 to 1.5 differentially abundant clones between technical replicates, compared with 15 to 17 over approximately two weeks and 18 to 20 over approximately four weeks.

Notes on this clone: Its cognate antigen has yet to be identified. Per-base quality was not reported, and no clone a single base away is much larger than it.

V and J lose 8 bases and 2 bases, and a span of 13 bases separates them. The germline V gene gives CDR1 as MDHEN and CDR2 as SYDVKM. The CDR3 covers 14 residues, taking in both the cysteine and the phenylalanine. Only the CDR3 DNA stays, 42 bases, in frame from base 1. The immunoSEQ Assay, which uses bias-controlled multiplex PCR amplification of genomic DNA, was used to profile TCRbeta CDR3 regions. The study's own analysis went as follows. To quantify the absolute abundance of each unique TCRbeta CDR3 region, the sequences were collapsed and filtered. Differential abundance was tested with two models: a binomial (Fisher-equivalent) model and a beta-binomial model that adds time-dependent variance fitted from healthy donors. Clones with fewer than 5 combined templates were removed, and differential abundance was called for clones with a Benjamini-Hochberg FDR below 0.01. The form v = (b*log(k)+a)^2 was used to model beta-binomial variance as a function of total template count across the two samples. What TCRdb holds here is the immuneACCESS table cut down to in-frame rearrangements. Part of the clones is not present; checked against another copy, under half of the missing clones reflect an unresolved V gene, and the others are unexplained. V and J calls and clone size are as listed in that table; D and trimming were resolved from the DNA. This sample lists around 100,000 clones; more than 85% were detected once. The ten most abundant clones make up 16% of the sample.

During the collection period, no infections or other immune events were recorded for the healthy donors. Blood repertoires from healthy donors were used as a training cohort for calibrating time-dependent variance in a beta-binomial model of differential abundance of T-cell clones. There were roughly 10 healthy donors in the training cohort, of whom 3 were female and 7 were male. On average the donors were 43 years old, and their ages spanned about 29 to 64 years. Obtained from a commercial supplier, whole blood was collected from each healthy donor at three time points set two to three weeks apart. For immunosequencing, genomic DNA was extracted from unsorted whole blood.

The sample was blood. The chain is made from TRBV28 and TRBJ1-3, and perhaps TRBD1 as D gene, on 6 matching bases. The TCR comes from a person aged 18 to 75 in good health. The DNA sequence is TGTGCCAGCTTGGACAGTCAAACTGGAAACACCATATATTTT. It specifies CASLDSQTGNTIYF.